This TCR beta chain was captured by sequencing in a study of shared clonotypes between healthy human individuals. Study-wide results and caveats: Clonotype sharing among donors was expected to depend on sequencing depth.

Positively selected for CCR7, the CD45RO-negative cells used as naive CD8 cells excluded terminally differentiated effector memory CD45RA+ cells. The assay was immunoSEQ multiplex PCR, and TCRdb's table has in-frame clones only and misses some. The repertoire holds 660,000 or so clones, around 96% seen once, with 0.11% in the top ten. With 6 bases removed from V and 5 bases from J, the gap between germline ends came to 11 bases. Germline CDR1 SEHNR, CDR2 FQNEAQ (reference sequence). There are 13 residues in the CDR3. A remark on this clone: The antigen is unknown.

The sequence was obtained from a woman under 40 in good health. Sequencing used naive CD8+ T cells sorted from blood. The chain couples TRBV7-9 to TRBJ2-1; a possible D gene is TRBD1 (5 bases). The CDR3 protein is CASRKTEHNEQFF. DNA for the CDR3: TGTGCCAGCAGGAAGACAGAGCACAATGAGCAGTTCTTC.